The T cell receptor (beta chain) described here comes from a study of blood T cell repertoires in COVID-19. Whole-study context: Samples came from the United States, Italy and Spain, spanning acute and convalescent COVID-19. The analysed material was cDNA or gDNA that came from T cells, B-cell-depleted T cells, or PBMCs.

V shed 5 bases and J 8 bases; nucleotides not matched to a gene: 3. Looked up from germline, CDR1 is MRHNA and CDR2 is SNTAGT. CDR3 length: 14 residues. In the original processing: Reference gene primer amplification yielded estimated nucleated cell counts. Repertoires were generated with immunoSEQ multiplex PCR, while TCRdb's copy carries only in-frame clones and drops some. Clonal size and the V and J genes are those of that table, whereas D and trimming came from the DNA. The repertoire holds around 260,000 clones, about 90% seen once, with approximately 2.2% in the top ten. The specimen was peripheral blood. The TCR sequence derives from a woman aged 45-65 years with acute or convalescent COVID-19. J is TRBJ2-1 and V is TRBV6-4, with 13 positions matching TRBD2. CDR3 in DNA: TGTGCCAGCAGTAGACTAGCGGGAGGCTATGAGCAGTTCTTC. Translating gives CASSRLAGGYEQFF.